This T cell receptor beta chain was obtained from a study of Ad26.COV2.S vaccination and SARS-CoV-2 variants (dated by TCRdb to the early 2020s). General notes on the study: Vaccine-arm donors came from COV1001, a multicentre, randomized, double-blind, placebo-controlled phase I-IIa trial of Ad26.COV2.S in healthy adults. Ad26.COV2.S was administered intramuscularly at a dose of 5x10^10 or 1x10^11 viral particles, either as one shot or as two shots given 56 days apart. The TCR-sequenced set comprised approximately 30 samples: around 20 Ad26.COV2.S vaccine recipients, 5 placebo recipients and 8 SARS-CoV-2 convalescent individuals. Blinding of investigators to trial group allocation was maintained during experiments and outcome assessment. Participants in the trial were split at random into five groups of five each, receiving low-dose or high-dose Ad26.COV2.S once or twice, or else placebo on both occasions. TCRbeta repertoire sequencing was used to assess the specificity and breadth of SARS-CoV-2-reactive T cell receptors after Ad26.COV2.S vaccination. Points the paper makes about the study in general: Substantial breadth of spike-specific CD8+ and CD4+ T cell responses was reported after vaccination. Ad26.COV2.S recipients had higher spike-specific TCR breadth than placebo recipients (P = 0.0014). The authors noted that the TCR breadth and depth analyses may have underestimated total T cell responses. Comparable non-spike TCR breadth was observed between vaccine and placebo recipients, consistent with only spike being contained in the vaccine. The study was not powered to compare responses between vaccine doses or regimens.

The immunoSEQ Assay was used to sequence TCRbeta CDR3 regions. After extraction, genomic DNA underwent amplification by bias-controlled multiplex PCR, followed by high-throughput sequencing. As for how the authors treated the data: To quantify the absolute abundance of every unique TCRbeta CDR3 region, sequences were collapsed and filtered. T cell fraction was estimated by normalizing TCRbeta template counts to usable DNA, which was measured by amplifying reference genes present in all nucleated cells. Repertoire TCRs were annotated as SARS-CoV-2-specific when V gene, CDR3 amino acid sequence and J gene were exactly matched to a known reactive TCR set. The reference SARS-CoV-2 TCR set was obtained from MIRA and was filtered for enrichment in COVID-19-positive ImmuneCODE repertoires, whereby public or cross-reactive TCRs were removed. Using the MIRA antigens, annotated TCRs were further analysed by specific ORF or by position within an ORF. Breadth was defined as annotated unique rearrangements over total unique productive rearrangements; depth was the summed frequency of those rearrangements. Two-sided Wilcoxon rank-sum tests were applied when comparing TCR breadth between groups. TCRdb retrieved this table from immuneACCESS and kept in-frame rearrangements only. Not all clones are present; in checked studies, unresolved V genes account for under half, and no reason is known for the remainder. D and trimming were read from the DNA, whereas the V and J calls and clone size are those reported in that table. Present in this sample are some 410,000 clones, around 92% of which were seen just once. About 1.7% of the sample goes to the ten largest clones.

The CDR3 goes from the cysteine to the phenylalanine over 13 residues. The only DNA kept is the CDR3, 39 bases in frame from the first base. CDR1 and CDR2 were assigned from the germline V gene as SGHAT and FQNNGV. V sheds 5 bases and J sheds 1 base, leaving 8 bases between their ends. Comment on this clone: Its cognate antigen has yet to be identified. No base quality information exists; no much larger clone differs at one position.

The label giving this sample's treatment or condition can be read as: around 19 received Ad26.COV2.S at low or high dose, single or two shots; several received placebo; per-sample allocation not given. For vaccine and placebo recipients, repertoires were sequenced using samples collected on day 63 after the first injection. In Cohort 1b, 25 or so adults aged 18-55 years were enrolled at a single site in Boston, USA, between 29 July and 7 August 2020. As a vaccine, Ad26.COV2.S was a replication-incompetent adenovirus type 26 vector that expressed a prefusion-stabilized SARS-CoV-2 spike protein derived from the original Wuhan strain.

This TCR came from a person aged 18 to 65 who received the Ad26.COV2.S COVID-19 vaccine or a placebo. Sample: peripheral blood, taken in a trial of Ad26.COV2.S vaccine versus placebo. This chain joins TRBV11-2 to TRBJ1-1, with the D segment identity uncertain. The nucleotide sequence is given as TGTGCCAGCAGCGCGGGCGGGAACACTGAAGCTTTCTTT. The translation is CASSAGGNTEAFF. With the rest looked up from the reference TRBV11-2 and TRBJ1-1 genes rather than sequenced, the full variable domain is EAGVAQSPRYKIIEKRQSVAFWCNPISGHATLYWYQQILGQGPKLLIQFQNNGVVDDSQLPKDRFSAERLKGVDSTLKIQPAKLEDSAVYLCASSAGGNTEAFFGQGTRLTVV.